Listed here are 32 T cell receptor beta chains from one sample, sequenced in a study of neurological immune-mediated disorders. TCRdb re-called the 5' RACE reads with MiXCR, one entry per CDR3 protein. Of 50,000 or so distinct CDR3 sequences listed, 3% to 3.5% are singletons. Material: PBMCs. The source is a man aged 35 to 55 with multiple sclerosis.

The chain uses TRBV5-1 and TRBJ1-4, with D tentatively TRBD1 (5 bases). Germline V gene data show CDR1 as SGHRS and CDR2 as YFSETQ. CDR3 length equals 15 residues. With 4 bases removed from V and 10 bases from J, the gap between germline ends came to 20 bases. The CDR3 loop is CASSNGTARLGKLFF. The CDR3 bases are TGCGCCAGCAGCAACGGGACTGCCCGCCTTGGAAAACTGTTTTTT.

The chain joins TRBV3-1 to TRBJ2-2; TRBD2 agrees at 7 bases. CDR1 and CDR2 from the germline V gene are LGHDT and YNNKEL (reference sequence). V was pared by 4 bases and J by 0 bases, with 14 bases of the junction left unmatched. This CDR3 comprises 19 residues. The CDR3 DNA is TGTGCCAGCAGCCGGGAAGACTTAGCGGGTGGCCCGAACACCGGGGAGCTGTTTTTT. This sequence encodes CASSREDLAGGPNTGELFF.

This clonotype was observed at least ten times. For the CDR3, the DNA is TGTGCCAGCAGCCCAAGACAGGGGAAAGATACGCAGTATTTT. Its translation is CASSPRQGKDTQYF. The J gene is TRBJ2-3, the V gene TRBV7-2, with 8 bases identical to TRBD1. The CDR3 extends over 14 amino acids. The ends lost 5 bases at V and 5 bases at J; junction bases unmatched: 6. The germline gives CDR1 SGHTA, CDR2 FQGNSA.

This clonotype was seen many times. The chain links TRBV5-1 to TRBJ2-2, with D maybe TRBD1 (6 bases). Trimming removed 1 base at V and 6 bases at J, with 7 bases between. Per the germline V gene, CDR1 is SGHRS and CDR2 is YFSETQ. There are 13 residues in the CDR3. As DNA, the CDR3 is TGCGCCAGCAGCTTGACAGGGTCCGGGGAGCTGTTTTTT. Translation gives CASSLTGSGELFF.

The chain employs TRBV5-1 and TRBJ2-7, with TRBD1 identical over 7 bases. The V gene's germline CDR1 is SGHRS and CDR2 YFSETQ. The V segment lost 4 bases and the J segment 0 bases; nucleotides outside the gene matches: 4. The length of the CDR3 is 14 residues. CDR3 sequence: CASSPDRTSYEQYF. The CDR3 region has the DNA TGCGCCAGCAGCCCGGACAGGACCTCCTACGAGCAGTACTTC.

This clonotype has ten or more counts. The V gene is TRBV12-3 or TRBV12-4, the J gene TRBJ2-3; TRBD2 agrees at 9 bases. CDR3 length: 16 residues. Losses at the gene ends were 5 bases for V and 0 bases for J; bases not matched to a gene: 6. CDR3 residues: CASSPSGATSTDTQYF. The CDR3 nucleotides read TGTGCCAGCAGTCCTAGCGGGGCGACTAGCACAGATACGCAGTATTTT.

Worth noting for this clonotype: A much larger clone lies a single base off, so this may be a read error. The rearrangement links TRBV6-6 to TRBJ1-1; D is perhaps TRBD1 (5 bases). The CDR3 consists of 15 residues. Germline CDR1 reads MNHNY; CDR2 reads SVGAGI (reference sequence). The CDR3 region is CVSSYSWGMNTEAFF. The CDR3, as DNA: TGTGTCAGCAGTTACTCGTGGGGGATGAACACTGAAGCTTTCTTT.

This clonotype was detected many times. This chain joins TRBV25-1 and TRBJ2-3; D not resolved. Germline assignment: CDR1 MGHDK and CDR2 SYGVNS. V gave up 4 bases and J gave up 6 bases, with 8 bases separating them. The CDR3 spans 12 residues. The CDR3 sequence: CASSVLLDTQYF. CDR3 DNA sequence: TGTGCCAGCAGTGTCCTTCTGGATACGCAGTATTTT.

This clonotype has a count of ten or more. The junction differs from germline at one of its ends, possibly a read error. The rearrangement uses TRBV6-5 and TRBJ1-5, with TRBD1 as a possible D gene (5 bases). This CDR3 region has 14 residues. Germline CDR1 and CDR2: MNHEY and SVGAGI. CDR3 region: CATQAGFGNQPQNF. The CDR3 DNA reads TGTGCCACTCAGGCAGGGTTCGGCAATCAGCCCCAGAATTTT.

This sequence joins TRBV19 and TRBJ1-5; tentative D call: TRBD1 (6 bases). CDR1 LNHDA and CDR2 SQIVND come from the germline V gene (reference sequence). V was cut by 9 bases and J by 2 bases, with 11 bases left in between. There are 13 residues in the CDR3. The CDR3 region has the DNA TGTGCCAGCCACAGGGATGGCAATCAGCCCCAGCATTTT. Protein sequence: CASHRDGNQPQHF.

The genes are TRBV7-2 and TRBJ2-1, with 7 positions matching TRBD2. The CDR3 is made up of 12 amino acids. Germline V gene lookup returns CDR1 SGHTA and CDR2 FQGNSA. With 6 bases clipped from V and 11 bases from J, the junction kept 7 bases outside the gene matches. The CDR3 bases are TGTGCCAGCAGGCCGGCCGGGACTAAGCAGTTCTTC. It specifies CASRPAGTKQFF.

This clonotype was detected ten times or more. V gene TRBV10-3 combines with J gene TRBJ2-5; TRBD2 agrees at 13 bases. The germline gives CDR1 ENHRY, CDR2 SYGVKD. The CDR3 sequence is 17 residues long. The V and J ends lost 0 bases and 1 base, in that order; junction bases with no gene match: 2. In nucleotides, the CDR3 is TGTGCCATCAGTGAGTCCGGACTAGCGGGGGCCCAAGAGACCCAGTACTTC. Translating it yields CAISESGLAGAQETQYF.

In this sample, this clonotype turned up many times. DNA of the CDR3: TGTGCCAGCAGTGAATATAACACTGAAGCTTTCTTT. This gives the protein CASSEYNTEAFF. This sequence joins TRBV25-1 and TRBJ1-1, with D uncertain. V was cut by 0 bases and J by 2 bases, with 1 base left in between. Germline-derived CDR1 and CDR2 are MGHDK and SYGVNS. The CDR3 contains 12 residues.

As regards this clonotype: Its ends do not fully match the called genes, so a read error is possible. V gene TRBV12-3 or TRBV12-4 combines with J gene TRBJ1-5; D is possibly TRBD1 (5 bases). CDR3 size: 15 residues. The CDR3 DNA reads TGTGCCAGCATCCTAGGGGAGGTTGGCAATCAGCCCCAGAATTTT. Amino acids: CASILGEVGNQPQNF.

In its sample, this clonotype was seen a few times. J is TRBJ1-1 and V is TRBV29-1, with TRBD1 as a possible D gene (6 bases). Germline V CDR1 and CDR2: SQVTM, ANQGSEA. The CDR3 contains 14 residues. Trimming stripped 1 base from V and 4 bases from J, with 13 bases between. The CDR3: CSVEGTAFGTEAFF. The CDR3 DNA reads TGCAGCGTTGAAGGGACAGCGTTCGGCACTGAAGCTTTCTTT.

The V gene is TRBV6-5, the J gene TRBJ2-3; D might be TRBD2 (7 bases). The CDR3 is made up of 14 amino acids. V lost 2 bases and J 6 bases, leaving 12 bases between the germline ends. From germline, CDR1 is MNHEY and CDR2 SVGAGI. CDR3 sequence: CASSYRGGPDTQYF. CDR3 nucleotides: TGTGCCAGCAGTTACAGGGGGGGCCCCGATACGCAGTATTTT.

In its sample, this clonotype was seen a few times. The V and J genes are TRBV21-1 and TRBJ1-6; TRBD1, the table's D call, was not compared with the DNA. TRBV21-1 is a documented pseudogene. This CDR3 contains 16 residues. The CDR3 nucleotides are TGTGCCAGCACCACGCTAGGGGTGACAGGGCGGTCACCCCTACACTTT. It is translated as CASTTLGVTGRSPLHF.

This clonotype has at least ten counts. V usage is TRBV6-6 and J usage is TRBJ1-1, with D possibly matching TRBD1 (5 bases). The CDR3 length is 15 residues. The germline V and J ends were trimmed by 5 bases and 2 bases, with 15 bases remaining between them. Germline CDR1 reads MNHNY; CDR2 reads SVGAGI (reference sequence). The CDR3 sequence: CASSTGPQRNTEAFF. The CDR3 bases are TGTGCCAGCAGTACAGGACCCCAGAGAAACACTGAAGCTTTCTTT.

Many counts were recorded for this clonotype. The gene calls are TRBV12-3 or TRBV12-4 and TRBJ2-7; the D gene is possibly TRBD1 (6 bases). V lost 3 bases to trimming and J lost 1 base, with 13 bases between them. The CDR3 is 15 amino acids. In DNA form, the CDR3 reads TGTGCCAGCAGTTTTCAGGGGAGAAGATCCTACGAGCAGTACTTC. Translated, it gives CASSFQGRRSYEQYF.

This clonotype was counted at least ten times. The chain has TRBV3-1 and TRBJ1-2; no definite D call. Germline CDR1 reads LGHDT; CDR2 reads YNNKEL (reference sequence). This CDR3 spans 15 amino acids. V gave up 1 base and J gave up 7 bases, with 16 bases separating them. As DNA, the CDR3 is TGTGCCAGCAGCCAAGCAGGTCCAGGAACGGGTGGCTACACCTTC. It codes for CASSQAGPGTGGYTF.

This clonotype has at least ten counts. The V and J genes are TRBV20-1 and TRBJ2-3; TRBD2 aligns across 16 bases. The length of the CDR3 is 17 residues. J was trimmed by 4 bases and V by 4 bases; bases with no gene match: 8. Germline V gene lookup returns CDR1 DFQATT and CDR2 SNEGSKA (reference sequence). This chain's CDR3 is CSANLPGTSGGADTQYF. The CDR3 nucleotides are TGCAGTGCTAATCTACCCGGGACTAGCGGGGGGGCAGATACGCAGTATTTT.

This clonotype was seen many times. The gene calls are TRBV28 and TRBJ2-1; D possibly corresponds to TRBD2 (5 bases). The germline V and J ends were trimmed by 4 bases and 5 bases, with 15 bases remaining between them. From germline, CDR1 is MDHEN and CDR2 SYDVKM. This CDR3 region has 15 residues. The CDR3 is CASSSGRRPDNEQFF. The CDR3, as DNA: TGTGCCAGCAGTTCCGGACGGAGGCCGGACAATGAGCAGTTCTTC.

In its sample, this clonotype was seen many times. The V call is TRBV29-1, the J call TRBJ2-3, with 8 bases that match TRBD2. In germline, CDR1 is SQVTM, CDR2 ANQGSEA. J lost 5 bases, V lost 7 bases, and 5 bases had no gene match. This CDR3 contains 12 residues. This chain's CDR3 is CSAGGRGDTQYF. The CDR3 DNA sequence: TGCAGCGCGGGGGGGCGGGGAGATACGCAGTATTTT.

This clonotype was seen repeatedly, ten times or more. CDR3: CASSPLRGQGRHGYTF. CDR3 bases: TGTGCCAGCAGCCCATTGAGGGGACAGGGAAGACATGGCTACACCTTC. The chain couples TRBV3-1 to TRBJ1-2, with 9 bases fitting TRBD1. The CDR3 is 16 amino acids. Per the germline V gene, CDR1 is LGHDT and CDR2 is YNNKEL (reference sequence). V lost 4 bases, J lost 6 bases, and 12 bases stayed unmatched.

This clonotype was counted at least ten times. The rearrangement uses TRBV5-1 and TRBJ2-2; tentatively, D is TRBD1 (6 bases). V was pared by 0 bases and J by 4 bases, with 10 bases between. CDR3 size: 15 residues. Germline CDR1 SGHRS, CDR2 YFSETQ. CDR3 loop: CASSLAGALTGELFF. Written as DNA, the CDR3 is TGCGCCAGCAGCTTGGCAGGGGCGCTCACCGGGGAGCTGTTTTTT. The entire variable domain, with the rest obtained from reference TRBV5-1 and TRBJ2-2, is as follows: KAGVTQTPRYLIKTRGQQVTLSCSPISGHRSVSWYQQTPGQGLQFLFEYFSETQRNKGNFPGRFSGRQFSNSRSEMNVSTLELGDSALYLCASSLAGALTGELFFGEGSRLTVL.

The sample holds many counts of this clonotype. The chain joins TRBV20-1 to TRBJ2-7; D remains ambiguous. The V gene lost 3 bases and the J gene lost 1 base, with 10 bases spanning the gap. This CDR3 spans 13 amino acids. The germline V gene encodes CDR1 DFQATT and CDR2 SNEGSKA (reference sequence). The CDR3 region has the DNA TGCAGTGCTAGTTTCCAACTATCCTACGAGCAGTACTTC. This encodes CSASFQLSYEQYF.

With regard to this clonotype: This may arise from a read error, as a much more abundant clone is one base away. The genes are TRBV28 and TRBJ1-5; a possible D gene is TRBD1 (5 bases). Trimming shortened V by 3 bases and J by 1 base, and 13 bases separated the two germline ends. From germline, CDR1 is MDHEN and CDR2 SYDVKM. The CDR3 extends over 16 amino acids. The CDR3 loop reads CASSFGGALSNQPQHF. CDR3 nucleotide sequence: TGTGCCAGCAGTTTCGGGGGAGCCTTAAGCAATCAGCCCCAGCATTTT.

This clonotype was counted at least ten times. The chain couples TRBV6-5 to TRBJ1-4; D may be TRBD1 (6 bases). Trimming left V 11 bases short and J 6 bases short, with 19 bases between. Looked up from germline, CDR1 is MNHEY and CDR2 is SVGAGI. This CDR3 has 14 residues. In nucleotides, the CDR3 is TGTGCCGCAAGGAGGGGGGCGACTGATGAAAAACTGTTTTTT. Translated: CAARRGATDEKLFF.

By share, this clonotype counts as medium-sized. This chain links TRBV5-1 with TRBJ2-1; D tentatively reads TRBD1 or TRBD2 (5 bases each). The CDR3 runs to 17 residues. Germline CDR1 SGHRS, CDR2 YFSETQ. V was cut by 4 bases and J by 5 bases, with 22 bases left in between. CDR3 in DNA: TGCGCCAGCAGCCCGCAGGGTTCCAAGTGGGAGAACAATGAGCAGTTCTTC. Translating it yields CASSPQGSKWENNEQFF.

This clonotype showed up many times. V is TRBV20-1 and J is TRBJ2-7; 8 nucleotides align to TRBD2. CDR3 size: 17 residues. The V segment lost 2 bases and the J segment 4 bases; nucleotides outside the gene matches: 16. Germline V CDR1 and CDR2: DFQATT, SNEGSKA (reference sequence). The CDR3 region has the DNA TGCAGTGCTAGAACCCCAAACGGGGGGGCCTTGCCGTACGAGCAGTACTTC. Encoded protein: CSARTPNGGALPYEQYF.

About this clonotype itself: Being one base from a much bigger clone, this may be a read error. The chain employs TRBV6-6 and TRBJ2-3, with D possibly TRBD2 on 6 matching bases. The germline V gene encodes CDR1 MNHNY and CDR2 SVGAGI (reference sequence). CDR3 length equals 16 residues. Trimming left V 6 bases short and J 6 bases short, with 22 bases between. In DNA form, the CDR3 reads TGTGCCAGCAGAGACGCGGGACGCACGATGAGGGATACGCAGTATTTT. It encodes CASRDAGRTMRDTQYF.

The sample holds many counts of this clonotype. The J gene is TRBJ1-1, the V gene TRBV3-1; possible D gene TRBD1, 5 bases. V was clipped by 4 bases and J by 4 bases, with 19 bases between them. The CDR3 is made up of 16 amino acids. CDR1 and CDR2 from the germline V gene are LGHDT and YNNKEL (reference sequence). The CDR3 bases are TGTGCCAGCAGCCGGCAGGGCGAGTTAGTGAGCACTGAAGCTTTCTTT. The encoded protein is CASSRQGELVSTEAFF.